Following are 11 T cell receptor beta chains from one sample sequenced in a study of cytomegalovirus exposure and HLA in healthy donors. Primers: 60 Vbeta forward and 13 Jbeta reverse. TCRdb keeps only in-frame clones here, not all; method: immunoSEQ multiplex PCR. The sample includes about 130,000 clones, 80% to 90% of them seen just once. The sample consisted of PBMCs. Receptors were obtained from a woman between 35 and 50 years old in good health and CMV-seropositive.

The CDR3 sequence is CASSRDRVTQYF. DNA for the CDR3: TGTGCCAGCAGCCGCGACAGGGTAACGCAGTATTTT. The chain is built from TRBV14 and TRBJ2-3; 7 bases align to TRBD1. The CDR3 totals 12 residues. Germline values: CDR1 SGHDN, CDR2 FVKESK. Losses at the gene ends were 4 bases for V and 9 bases for J; bases not matched to a gene: 4.

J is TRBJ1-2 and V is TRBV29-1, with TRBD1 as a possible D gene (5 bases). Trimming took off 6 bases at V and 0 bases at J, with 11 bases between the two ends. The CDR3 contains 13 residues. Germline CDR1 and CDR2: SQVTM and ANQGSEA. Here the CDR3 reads CSVGEETNYGYTF. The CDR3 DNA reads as TGCAGCGTGGGGGAGGAAACTAACTATGGCTACACCTTC.

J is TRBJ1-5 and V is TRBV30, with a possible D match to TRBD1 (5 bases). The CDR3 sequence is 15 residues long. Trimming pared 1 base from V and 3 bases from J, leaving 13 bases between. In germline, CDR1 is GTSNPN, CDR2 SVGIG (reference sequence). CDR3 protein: CAWSAIDSLNQPQHF. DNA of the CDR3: TGTGCCTGGAGTGCGATAGACAGCCTCAATCAGCCCCAGCATTTT.

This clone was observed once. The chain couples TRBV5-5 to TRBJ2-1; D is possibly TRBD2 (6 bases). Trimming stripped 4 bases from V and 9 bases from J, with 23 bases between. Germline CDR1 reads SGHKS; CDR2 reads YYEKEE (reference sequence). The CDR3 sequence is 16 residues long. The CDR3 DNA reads TGTGCCAGCAGCGCATCCCCCACGGGAGCGGCCGTTGAGCAGTTCTTC. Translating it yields CASSASPTGAAVEQFF.

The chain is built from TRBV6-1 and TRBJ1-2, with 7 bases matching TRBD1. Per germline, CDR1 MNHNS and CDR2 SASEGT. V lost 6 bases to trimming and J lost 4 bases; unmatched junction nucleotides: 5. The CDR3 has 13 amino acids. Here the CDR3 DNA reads TGTGCCAGCAGCCTGGGACAGCTCTATGGCTACACCTTC. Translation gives CASSLGQLYGYTF.

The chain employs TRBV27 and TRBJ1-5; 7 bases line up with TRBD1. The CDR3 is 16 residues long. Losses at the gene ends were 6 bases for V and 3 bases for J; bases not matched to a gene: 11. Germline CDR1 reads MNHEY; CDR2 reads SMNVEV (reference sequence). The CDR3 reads CASRGTDNYNNQPQHF. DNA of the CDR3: TGTGCCAGCAGGGGGACAGACAATTACAACAATCAGCCCCAGCATTTT.

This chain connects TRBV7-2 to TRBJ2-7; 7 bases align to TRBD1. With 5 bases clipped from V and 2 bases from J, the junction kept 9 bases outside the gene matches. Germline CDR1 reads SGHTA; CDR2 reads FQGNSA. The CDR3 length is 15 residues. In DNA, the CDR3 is TGTGCCAGCAGCCAAACCGGGACAGCCCCCTACGAGCAGTACTTC. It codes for CASSQTGTAPYEQYF.

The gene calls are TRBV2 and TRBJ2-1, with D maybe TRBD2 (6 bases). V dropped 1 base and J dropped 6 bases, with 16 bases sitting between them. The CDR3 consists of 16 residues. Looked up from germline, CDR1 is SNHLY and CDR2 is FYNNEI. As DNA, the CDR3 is TGTGCCAGCAGTGAAGTGGGGACGGGACTGGGCAATGAGCAGTTCTTC. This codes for CASSEVGTGLGNEQFF.

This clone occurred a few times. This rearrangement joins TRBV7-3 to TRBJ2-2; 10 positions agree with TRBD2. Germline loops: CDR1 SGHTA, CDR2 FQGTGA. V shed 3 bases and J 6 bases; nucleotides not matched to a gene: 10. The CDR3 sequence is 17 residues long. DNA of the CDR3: TGTGCCAGCAGCTTGATGGTAGCGGGAGGTATGCCCGGGGAGCTGTTTTTT. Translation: CASSLMVAGGMPGELFF.

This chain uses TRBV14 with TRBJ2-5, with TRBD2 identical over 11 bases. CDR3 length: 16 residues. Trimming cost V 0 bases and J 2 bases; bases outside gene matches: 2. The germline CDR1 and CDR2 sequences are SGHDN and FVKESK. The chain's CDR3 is CASSQEGLAVQETQYF. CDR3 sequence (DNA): TGTGCCAGCAGCCAAGAGGGACTAGCGGTACAAGAGACCCAGTACTTC.

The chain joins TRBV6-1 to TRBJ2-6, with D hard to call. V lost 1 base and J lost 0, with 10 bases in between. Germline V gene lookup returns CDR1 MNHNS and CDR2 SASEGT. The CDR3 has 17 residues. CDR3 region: CASSEGPSTSGANVLTF. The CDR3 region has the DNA TGTGCCAGCAGTGAAGGTCCCAGTACCTCTGGGGCCAACGTCCTGACTTTC.